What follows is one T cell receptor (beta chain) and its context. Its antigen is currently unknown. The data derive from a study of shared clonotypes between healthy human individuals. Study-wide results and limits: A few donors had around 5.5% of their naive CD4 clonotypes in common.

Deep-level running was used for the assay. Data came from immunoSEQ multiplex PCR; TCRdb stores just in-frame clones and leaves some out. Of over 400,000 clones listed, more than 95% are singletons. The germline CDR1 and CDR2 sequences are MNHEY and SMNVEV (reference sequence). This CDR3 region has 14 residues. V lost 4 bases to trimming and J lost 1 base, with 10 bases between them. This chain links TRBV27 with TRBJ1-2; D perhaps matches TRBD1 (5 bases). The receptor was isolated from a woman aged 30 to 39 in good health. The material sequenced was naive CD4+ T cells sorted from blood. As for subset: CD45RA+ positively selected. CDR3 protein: CASSSIGVNYGYTF. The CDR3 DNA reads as TGTGCCAGCAGTTCGATAGGGGTTAACTATGGCTACACCTTC.